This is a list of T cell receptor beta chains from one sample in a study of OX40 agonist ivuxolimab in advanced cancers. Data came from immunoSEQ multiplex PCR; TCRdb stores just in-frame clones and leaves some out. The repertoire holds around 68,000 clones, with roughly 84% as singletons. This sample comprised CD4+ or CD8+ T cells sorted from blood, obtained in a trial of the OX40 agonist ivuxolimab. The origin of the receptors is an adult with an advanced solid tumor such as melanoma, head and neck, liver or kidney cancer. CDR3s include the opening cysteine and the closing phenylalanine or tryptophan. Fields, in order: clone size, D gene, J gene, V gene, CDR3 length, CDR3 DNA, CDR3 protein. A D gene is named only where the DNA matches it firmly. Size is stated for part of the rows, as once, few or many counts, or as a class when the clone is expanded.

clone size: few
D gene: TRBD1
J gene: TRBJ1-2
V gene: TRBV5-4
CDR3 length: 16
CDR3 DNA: TGTGCCAGCAGCCGGACAGGGGCGCAGCTTAACTATGGCTACACCTTC
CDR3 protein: CASSRTGAQLNYGYTF

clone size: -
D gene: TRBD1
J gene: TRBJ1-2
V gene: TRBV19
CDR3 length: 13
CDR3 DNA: TGTGCCAGTGGGACAGCCACTAACTATGGCTACACCTTC
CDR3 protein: CASGTATNYGYTF

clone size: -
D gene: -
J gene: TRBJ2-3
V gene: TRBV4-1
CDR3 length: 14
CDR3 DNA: TGCGCCAGCAGCCAAGATGGGATTTTGAAGCTACAGTATTTT
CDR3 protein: CASSQDGILKLQYF

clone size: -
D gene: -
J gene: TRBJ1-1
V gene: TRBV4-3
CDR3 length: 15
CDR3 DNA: TGCGCCAGCAGCCCCCAGGGCCTCGGAGGGACTGAAGCTTTCTTT
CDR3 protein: CASSPQGLGGTEAFF

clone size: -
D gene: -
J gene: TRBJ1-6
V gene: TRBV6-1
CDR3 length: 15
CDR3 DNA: TGTGCCAGCACCCCGGGACTGTCCTATAATTCACCCCTCCACTTT
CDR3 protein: CASTPGLSYNSPLHF

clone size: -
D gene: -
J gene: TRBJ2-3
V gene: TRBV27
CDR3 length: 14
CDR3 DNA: TGTGCCAGCAGCCGGGGGTGGAGCACAGATACGCAGTATTTT
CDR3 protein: CASSRGWSTDTQYF

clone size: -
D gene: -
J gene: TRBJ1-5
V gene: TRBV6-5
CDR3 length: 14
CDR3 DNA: TGTGCCAGCAGGACTACAGGGTCCAATCAGCCCCAGCATTTT
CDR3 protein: CASRTTGSNQPQHF

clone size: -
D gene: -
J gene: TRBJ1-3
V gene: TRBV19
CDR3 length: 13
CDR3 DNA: TGTGCCAGTATCTCAGGGACTGGAAACACCATATATTTT
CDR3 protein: CASISGTGNTIYF

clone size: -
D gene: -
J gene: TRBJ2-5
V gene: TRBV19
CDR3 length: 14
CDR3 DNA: TGTGCCAGTACAGACAGGGGAGGGGGAGAGGCCCAGTACTTC
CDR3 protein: CASTDRGGGEAQYF

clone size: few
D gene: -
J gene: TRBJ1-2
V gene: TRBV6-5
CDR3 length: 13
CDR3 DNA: TGTGCCAGCAGTTACCGGGGCTTTCGGGGCTACACCTTC
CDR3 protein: CASSYRGFRGYTF

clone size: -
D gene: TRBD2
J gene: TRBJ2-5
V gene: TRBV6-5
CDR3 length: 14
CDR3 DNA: TGTGCCAGTAGCCTTAGCGGGGGACAAGAGACCCAGTACTTC
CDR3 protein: CASSLSGGQETQYF

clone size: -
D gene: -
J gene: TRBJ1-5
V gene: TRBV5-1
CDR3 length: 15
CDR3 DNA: TGCGCCAGCAGCTTATATGGGTATAGCAATCAGCCCCAGCATTTT
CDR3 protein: CASSLYGYSNQPQHF

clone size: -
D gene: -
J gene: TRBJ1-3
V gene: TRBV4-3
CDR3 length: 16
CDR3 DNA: TGCGCCAGCAGCCCCACGCGGGGGCTGACTGGAAACACCATATATTTT
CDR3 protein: CASSPTRGLTGNTIYF

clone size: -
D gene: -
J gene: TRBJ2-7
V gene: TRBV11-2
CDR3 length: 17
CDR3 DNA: TGTGCCAGCAGCTTAGGTCCTGGGACTGGATCCTCCTACGAGCAGTACTTC
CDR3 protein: CASSLGPGTGSSYEQYF

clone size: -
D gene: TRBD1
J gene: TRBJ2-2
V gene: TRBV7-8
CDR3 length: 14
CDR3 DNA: TGTGCCAGCAGCTTACAGGGGGTTAGCGGGGAGCTGTTTTTT
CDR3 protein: CASSLQGVSGELFF

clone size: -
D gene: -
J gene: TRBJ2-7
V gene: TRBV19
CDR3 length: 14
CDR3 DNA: TGTGCCAGTAGTAGTGAGACTAGACCCTACGAGCAGTACTTC
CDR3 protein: CASSSETRPYEQYF

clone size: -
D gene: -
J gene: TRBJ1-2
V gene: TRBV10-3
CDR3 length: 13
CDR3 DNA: TGTGCCATCAGTGAGTCGATAGGTCATGGCTACACCTTC
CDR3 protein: CAISESIGHGYTF

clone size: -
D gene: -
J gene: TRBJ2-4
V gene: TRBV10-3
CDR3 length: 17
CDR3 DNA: TGTGCCATCAGTGAGTTAGCGACTCCGGGCGCCAAAAACATTCAGTACTTC
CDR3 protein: CAISELATPGAKNIQYF

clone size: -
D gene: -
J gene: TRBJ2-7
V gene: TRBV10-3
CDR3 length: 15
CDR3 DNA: TGTGCCATCAGTGACCGGCGACAGGGAGGGTACGAGCAGTACTTC
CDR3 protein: CAISDRRQGGYEQYF

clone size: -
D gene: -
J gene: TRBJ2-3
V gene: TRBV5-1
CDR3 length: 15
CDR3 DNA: TGCGCCAGCGGGTTAGAGGACTCCTCAGGTGATACGCAGTATTTT
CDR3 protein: CASGLEDSSGDTQYF

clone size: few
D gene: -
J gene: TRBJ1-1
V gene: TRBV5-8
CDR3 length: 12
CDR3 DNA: TGTGCCAGCAGCTTAGTCACAGGGTACGCTTTCTTT
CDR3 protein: CASSLVTGYAFF

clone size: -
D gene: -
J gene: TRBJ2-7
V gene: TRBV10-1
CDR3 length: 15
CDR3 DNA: TGCGCCAGCAGTGAGTCGCTAGCCGATCCCTACGAGCAGTACTTC
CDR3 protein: CASSESLADPYEQYF

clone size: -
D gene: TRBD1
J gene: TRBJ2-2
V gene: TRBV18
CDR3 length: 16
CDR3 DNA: TGTGCCAGCTCACCGAGACAGGGGGCCGGGACCGGGGAGCTGTTTTTT
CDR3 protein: CASSPRQGAGTGELFF

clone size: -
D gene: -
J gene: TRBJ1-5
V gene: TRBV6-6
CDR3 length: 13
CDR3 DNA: TGTGCCAGCAGCCTAGGATCCAATCAGCCCCAGCATTTT
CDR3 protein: CASSLGSNQPQHF

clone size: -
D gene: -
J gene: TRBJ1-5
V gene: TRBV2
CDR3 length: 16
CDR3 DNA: TGTGCCAGCAGCCCACCGGACAGTTTGGGCAATCAGCCCCAGCATTTT
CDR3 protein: CASSPPDSLGNQPQHF

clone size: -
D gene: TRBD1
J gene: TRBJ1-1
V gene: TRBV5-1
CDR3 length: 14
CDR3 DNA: TGCGCCAGCAGCTTGGGGACAGGGGGAGTTGAAGCTTTCTTT
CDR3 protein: CASSLGTGGVEAFF

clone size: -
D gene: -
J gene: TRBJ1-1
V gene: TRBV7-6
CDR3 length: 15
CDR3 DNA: TGTGCCAGCACCCCCCACCCCGGGGGCGCGTTTCATGCTTTCTTT
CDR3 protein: CASTPHPGGAFHAFF

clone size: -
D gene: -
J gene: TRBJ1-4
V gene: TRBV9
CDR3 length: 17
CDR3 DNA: TGTGCCAGCAGCGTAGGTGCGTCGGGCAGTGGGAATGAAAAACTGTTTTTT
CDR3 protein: CASSVGASGSGNEKLFF

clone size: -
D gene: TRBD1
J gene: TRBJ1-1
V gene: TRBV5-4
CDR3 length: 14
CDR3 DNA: TGTGCCAGCAGCCTGACAGGGAGGAACACTGAAGCTTTCTTT
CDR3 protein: CASSLTGRNTEAFF

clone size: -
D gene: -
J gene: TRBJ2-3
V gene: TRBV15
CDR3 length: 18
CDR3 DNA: TGTGCCACCAGCAGATCCGGGTGGTCCCCTGAGGACACAGATACGCAGTATTTT
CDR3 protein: CATSRSGWSPEDTDTQYF

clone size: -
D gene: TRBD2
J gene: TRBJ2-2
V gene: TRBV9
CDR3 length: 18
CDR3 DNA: TGTGCCAGCAGCGGGCGGGGGGCGCTCATCAATAGTCCCGGGGAGCTGTTTTTT
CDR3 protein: CASSGRGALINSPGELFF

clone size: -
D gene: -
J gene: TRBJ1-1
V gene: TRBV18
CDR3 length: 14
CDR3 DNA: TGTGCCAGCTCACCACCGGGGGGTCGAACTGAAGCTTTCTTT
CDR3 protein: CASSPPGGRTEAFF

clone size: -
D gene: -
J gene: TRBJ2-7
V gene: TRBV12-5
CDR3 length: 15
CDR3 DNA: TGTGCTAGTGGTTTGGGAACAGGCCCTTCCTACGAGCAGTACTTC
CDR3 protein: CASGLGTGPSYEQYF

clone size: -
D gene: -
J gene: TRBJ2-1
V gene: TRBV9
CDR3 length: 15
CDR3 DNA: TGTGCCAGCAGCGTAGAACGGGGGTCCTACAATGAGCAGTTCTTC
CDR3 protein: CASSVERGSYNEQFF

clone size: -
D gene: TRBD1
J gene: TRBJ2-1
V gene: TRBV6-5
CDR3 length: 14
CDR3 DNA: TGTGCCAGCAGTGCCGGGACAGGTTACAATGAGCAGTTCTTC
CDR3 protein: CASSAGTGYNEQFF

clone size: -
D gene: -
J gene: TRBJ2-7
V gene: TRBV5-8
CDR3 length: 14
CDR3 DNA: TGTGCCAGCAGCTTTCTAGTGTCCTCCTACGAGCAGTACTTC
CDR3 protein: CASSFLVSSYEQYF

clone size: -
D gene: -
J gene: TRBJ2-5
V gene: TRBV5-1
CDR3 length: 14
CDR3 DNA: TGCGCCAGCAGCTTGATGGCAAGTCAAGAGACCCAGTACTTC
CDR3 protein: CASSLMASQETQYF

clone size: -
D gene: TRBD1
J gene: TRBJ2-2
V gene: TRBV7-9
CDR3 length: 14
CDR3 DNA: TGTGCCAGCAGCCGGACAGGGAGCACCGGGGAGCTGTTTTTT
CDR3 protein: CASSRTGSTGELFF

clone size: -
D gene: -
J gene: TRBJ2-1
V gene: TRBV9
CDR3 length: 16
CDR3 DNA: TGTGCCAGCAGCGTAGCTACAAGGGGCCCTTACAATGAGCAGTTCTTC
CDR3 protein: CASSVATRGPYNEQFF

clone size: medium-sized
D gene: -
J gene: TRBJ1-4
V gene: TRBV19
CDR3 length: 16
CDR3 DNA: TGTGCCAGTAGTATAGATAGGGGCGGAACTAATGAAAAACTGTTTTTT
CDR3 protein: CASSIDRGGTNEKLFF